These 7 T cell receptor beta chains were all obtained from the same sample, sequenced in a study of T cell repertoires in cytomegalovirus infection. Each CDR3 protein is one row after TCRdb ran MiXCR on the reads. Altogether 200,000 to 250,000 distinct CDR3 sequences are present, more than 9% being singletons, with the ten largest covering 1.5% to 2%. Sequences were obtained from PBMCs. Receptor source: a human donor in good health (CMV status not recorded). Some clones in this sample may be carry-over from other donors' samples.

This clonotype was picked up a small number of times. This chain joins TRBV18 and TRBJ2-1; D is unclear. The CDR3 length is 12 residues. Germline V gene data show CDR1 as KGHSH and CDR2 as LQKENI. Trimming cost V 2 bases and J 10 bases, with 9 bases left between them. The CDR3 DNA reads as TGTGCCAGCTCACCAAACAGCGACGAGCAGTTCTTC. Translation: CASSPNSDEQFF.

This clonotype was detected ten times or more. J is TRBJ2-3 and V is TRBV7-2; D could derive from TRBD1 or TRBD2 (5 bases each). V lost 1 base and J lost 1, with 12 bases in between. The V gene's germline CDR1 is SGHTA and CDR2 FQGNSA. This CDR3 is built from 16 residues. CDR3 region: CASSLVRGMGTDTQYF. The CDR3 region has the DNA TGTGCCAGCAGCTTAGTTCGGGGCATGGGCACAGATACGCAGTATTTT.

This clonotype was observed a handful of times. The gene calls are TRBV6-2 or TRBV6-3 and TRBJ2-7; TRBD1 matches at 10 bases. CDR3 length: 15 amino acids. Germline values: CDR1 MNHEY, CDR2 SVGEGT. V was clipped by 6 bases and J by 3 bases; unmatched bases: 8. CDR3 nucleotide sequence: TGTGCCAGCAGGCCCTCCGGGACAGGGGACTACGAGCAGTACTTC. This sequence encodes CASRPSGTGDYEQYF.

The chain employs TRBV28 and TRBJ1-2; maybe TRBD1 (6 bases). V gave up 5 bases and J gave up 6 bases, with 13 bases separating them. The CDR3 sequence is 13 residues long. CDR1 is MDHEN and CDR2 is SYDVKM in the germline V gene. The CDR3 nucleotides read TGTGCCAGCAGTCTCGGACAGCCTGATGGCTACACCTTC. Residues: CASSLGQPDGYTF.

This clonotype has ten or more counts. The chain combines TRBV7-8 with TRBJ2-7; D remains unclear. The CDR3 is 12 amino acids. Germline V CDR1 and CDR2: SGHVS, FQNEAQ. Trimming took 5 bases from V and 4 from J, leaving 9 bases between them. CDR3 nucleotide sequence: TGTGCCAGCAGCCCCGGGCAGTACGAGCAGTACTTC. It translates to CASSPGQYEQYF. The full variable domain, with the rest looked up from reference TRBV7-8 and TRBJ2-7, is GAGVSQSPRYKVAKRGQDVALRCDPISGHVSLFWYQQALGQGPEFLTYFQNEAQLDKSGLPSDRFFAERPEGSVSTLKIQRTQQEDSAVYLCASSPGQYEQYFGPGTRLTVT.

This clonotype was detected only once. The rearrangement links TRBV19 to TRBJ2-1, with TRBD2 matching 7 bases. With 6 bases clipped from V and 2 bases from J, the junction kept 7 bases outside the gene matches. Germline-derived CDR1 and CDR2 are LNHDA and SQIVND (reference sequence). The CDR3 runs 15 residues. CDR3 sequence reads: CASSPGLSPYNEQFF. The CDR3 coding sequence is TGTGCCAGTAGCCCGGGACTAAGCCCCTACAATGAGCAGTTCTTC. Drawing the rest from reference TRBV19 and TRBJ2-1, the complete variable domain is DGGITQSPKYLFRKEGQNVTLSCEQNLNHDAMYWYRQDPGQGLRLIYYSQIVNDFQKGDIAEGYSVSREKKESFPLTVTSAQKNPTAFYLCASSPGLSPYNEQFFGPGTRLTVL.

Here the CDR3 reads CASSILQRRQGGYTF. DNA for the CDR3: TGTGCCAGTAGTATTTTGCAAAGGAGGCAAGGCGGCTACACCTTC. This chain connects TRBV19 to TRBJ1-2; D remains ambiguous. CDR1 LNHDA and CDR2 SQIVND come from the germline V gene (reference sequence). Trimming cost V 3 bases and J 8 bases, with 19 bases left between them. This CDR3 has 15 amino acids.